This T cell receptor beta chain appears in the sequencing data of a study of early T cells in non-severe SARS-CoV-2 infection. This clonotype was observed at least ten times. Germline assignment: CDR1 MDHEN and CDR2 SYDVKM. The junction had 5 bases not matched to a gene; V was cut back by 4 bases and J by 2 bases. The CDR3 covers 14 residues. In the library, individual cDNA molecules carried attached unique molecular identifiers. TCRdb analysed the 5' RACE reads with MiXCR anew, one entry per CDR3 protein. The table lists roughly 93,000 distinct CDR3 sequences, about 11% of them singletons. This TCR was sampled from an adult who was a healthcare worker with PCR-confirmed SARS-CoV-2 infection or an uninfected control (not recorded which). The sequenced sample consisted of whole blood. V gene TRBV28 combines with J gene TRBJ2-7, with 7 nucleotides matching TRBD1. In nucleotides, the CDR3 is TGTGCCAGCAGTTACGGGACAGCACCCTACGAGCAGTACTTC. Translating gives CASSYGTAPYEQYF.